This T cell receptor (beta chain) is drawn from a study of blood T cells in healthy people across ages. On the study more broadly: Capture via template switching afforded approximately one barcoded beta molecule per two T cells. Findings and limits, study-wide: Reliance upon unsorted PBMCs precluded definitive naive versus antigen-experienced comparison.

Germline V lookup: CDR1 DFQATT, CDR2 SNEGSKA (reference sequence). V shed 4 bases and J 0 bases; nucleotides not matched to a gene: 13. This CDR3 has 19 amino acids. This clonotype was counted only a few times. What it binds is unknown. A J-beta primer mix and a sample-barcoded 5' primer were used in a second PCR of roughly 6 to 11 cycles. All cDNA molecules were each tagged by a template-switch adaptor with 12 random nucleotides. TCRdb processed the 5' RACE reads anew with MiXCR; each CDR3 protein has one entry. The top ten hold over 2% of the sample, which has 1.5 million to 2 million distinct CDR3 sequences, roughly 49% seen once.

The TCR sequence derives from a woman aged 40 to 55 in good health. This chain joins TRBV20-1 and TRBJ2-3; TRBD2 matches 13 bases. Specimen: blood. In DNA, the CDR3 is TGCAGTGCTACCACGACAGAGAGACTAGCGGGGGGCAGCACAGATACGCAGTATTTT. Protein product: CSATTTERLAGGSTDTQYF.